Following are 10 T cell receptor beta chains from one sample sequenced in a study of control samples from healthy donors and cancer patients. Produced via immunoSEQ multiplex PCR; TCRdb's table is partial and in-frame only. Among about 100,000 clones listed, 75% to 90% were seen once. The sequencing sample was made of blood. The receptors stem from a young man in good health.

This chain joins TRBV9 and TRBJ2-7; weak D call: TRBD1 (6 bases). The germline gives CDR1 SGDLS, CDR2 YYNGEE. V lost 2 bases, J lost 0 bases, and 12 bases lay in between. This CDR3 is built from 15 residues. This CDR3 is CASSVGHLNSYEQYF. The CDR3 region has the DNA TGTGCCAGCAGCGTGGGACACCTTAACTCCTACGAGCAGTACTTC.

V gene TRBV19 combines with J gene TRBJ2-3; perhaps D is TRBD1 or TRBD2 (6 bases each). Germline values: CDR1 LNHDA, CDR2 SQIVND (reference sequence). The CDR3 runs 17 residues. Trimming shortened V by 0 bases and J by 2 bases, and 15 bases separated the two germline ends. CDR3 in amino acids: CASSIDLGGGNTDTQYF. CDR3 nucleotide sequence: TGTGCCAGTAGTATAGATCTGGGGGGCGGGAACACAGATACGCAGTATTTT.

V gene TRBV30 combines with J gene TRBJ2-7; no firm D call. The germline V and J ends were trimmed by 1 base and 7 bases, with 17 bases remaining between them. Germline values: CDR1 GTSNPN, CDR2 SVGIG (reference sequence). The length of the CDR3 is 14 residues. CDR3 nucleotide sequence: TGTGCCTGGAGTGCCGGCGTTCCCTCCGGGGAGCAGTACTTC. Translated: CAWSAGVPSGEQYF.

The gene calls are TRBV19 and TRBJ2-5, with 10 bases identical to TRBD2. Germline CDR1 and CDR2: LNHDA and SQIVND (reference sequence). CDR3 length equals 14 residues. Trimming removed 3 bases from V and 4 bases from J; junction bases left unmatched: 2. For the CDR3, the DNA is TGTGCCAGTAGTATGCGACTAGCGGGAGAGACCCAGTACTTC. Its translation is CASSMRLAGETQYF.

V usage is TRBV7-2 and J usage is TRBJ2-5; either TRBD1 or TRBD2 may fit D (6 bases each). Between the trimmed V and J ends, which lost 4 bases and 5 bases, there was a span of 17 bases. The CDR3 is 15 residues long. Germline V gene lookup returns CDR1 SGHTA and CDR2 FQGNSA. CDR3 in DNA: TGTGCCAGCAGCTACCTGGGGGGCTCTAAGGAGACCCAGTACTTC. Its translation: CASSYLGGSKETQYF.

V is TRBV7-9 and J is TRBJ2-6; D could derive from TRBD1 or TRBD2 (6 bases each). The germline V and J ends were trimmed by 1 base and 2 bases, with 9 bases remaining between them. The germline V gene encodes CDR1 SEHNR and CDR2 FQNEAQ (reference sequence). This CDR3 spans 16 amino acids. The CDR3 bases are TGTGCCAGCAGCTTAGGGGGGGCCCCTGGGGCCAACGTCCTGACTTTC. It codes for CASSLGGAPGANVLTF.

V usage is TRBV6-2 or TRBV6-3 and J usage is TRBJ1-6, with D perhaps matching TRBD1 (5 bases). V gave up 0 bases and J gave up 7 bases, with 16 bases separating them. CDR1 and CDR2 from the germline V gene are MNHEY and SVGEGT. CDR3 length: 17 amino acids. CDR3 sequence reads: CASSYSTTGTGNSPLHF. The CDR3 nucleotides are TGTGCCAGCAGTTACTCGACCACTGGCACAGGCAATTCACCCCTCCACTTT.

The chain couples TRBV6-4 to TRBJ1-5; D perhaps matches TRBD1 (6 bases). Trimming took off 2 bases at V and 10 bases at J, with 12 bases between the two ends. CDR1 MRHNA and CDR2 SNTAGT come from the germline V gene. This CDR3 is 13 amino acids long. CDR3: CASSDRLQGPQHF. The CDR3 DNA follows: TGTGCCAGCAGTGACCGGCTACAGGGCCCCCAGCATTTT.

V is TRBV5-1 and J is TRBJ2-2, with a weak D call TRBD2 (6 bases). The CDR3 totals 14 residues. Trimming took 7 bases from V and 1 from J, leaving 11 bases between them. Germline CDR1 and CDR2: SGHRS and YFSETQ. CDR3 DNA sequence: TGCGCCAGCGGCCCCGGGGGGAACACCGGGGAGCTGTTTTTT. It codes for CASGPGGNTGELFF.

The chain uses TRBV4-2 and TRBJ1-5; no clear D. V lost 1 base and J lost 2, with 6 bases in between. CDR1 is LGHNA, CDR2 YNFKEQ, per germline. This CDR3 region has 14 residues. The CDR3 coding sequence is TGTGCCAGCAGCCAAGTGGCAGGCAATCAGCCCCAGCATTTT. This encodes CASSQVAGNQPQHF.